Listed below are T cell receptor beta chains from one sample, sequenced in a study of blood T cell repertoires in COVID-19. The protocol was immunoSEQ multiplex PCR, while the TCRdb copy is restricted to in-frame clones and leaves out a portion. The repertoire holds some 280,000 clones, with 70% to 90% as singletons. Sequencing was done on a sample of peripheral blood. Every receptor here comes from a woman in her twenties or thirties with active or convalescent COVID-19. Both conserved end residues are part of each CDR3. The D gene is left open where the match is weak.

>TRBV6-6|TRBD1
CASSYSGQGPNEQFF
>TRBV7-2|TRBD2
CASRRGGTVDEQYF
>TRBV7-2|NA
CASSFSRGNTEAFF
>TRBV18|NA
CASSPLGRGGGEKLFF
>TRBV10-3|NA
CAISGGGDRYEQYF
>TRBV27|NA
CASSDTDYYYEQYF
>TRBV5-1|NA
CASSLQGSGNTIYF
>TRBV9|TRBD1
CASSAQGTGPSPLHF
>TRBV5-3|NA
CARSFELKTRNEQFF
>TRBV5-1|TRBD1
CASSAGKGQGAYNEQFF
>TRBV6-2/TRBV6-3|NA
CASSPRNYEEQFF
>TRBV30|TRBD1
CAWRAWGQGNYEQYF
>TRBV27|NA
CATSSWKRVQETQYF
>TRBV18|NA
CASSPLDSLSTEAFF
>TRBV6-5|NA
CASSYRVGEAGELFF
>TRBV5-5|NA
CASSFPDSPLHF
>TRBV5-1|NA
CASSLARDRDTQYF
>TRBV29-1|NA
CIPSVRLPSPPQYF
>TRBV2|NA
CASSVLGVQTPLHF
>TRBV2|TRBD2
CAKSSGTSGGVDTQYF
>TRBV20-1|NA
CSAPERYEQFF
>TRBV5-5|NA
CASSFRGNTEAFF
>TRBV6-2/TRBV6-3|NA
CASSYLGGGHNEQFF
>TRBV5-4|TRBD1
CASSTADRGDTEAFF
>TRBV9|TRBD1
CASSGLRDRGKAGYTF
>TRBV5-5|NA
CASSPGGANVLTF
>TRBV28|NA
CASSFRVRVYEQYF
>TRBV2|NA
CASSVGAGSPGTEAFF
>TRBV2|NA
CASGGNIASSEKLFF
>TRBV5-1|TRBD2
CASSLGVAGASYEQYF
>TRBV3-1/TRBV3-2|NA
CASSQSALTGQETQYF
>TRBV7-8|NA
CASSLVAGTSSYEQYF
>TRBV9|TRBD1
CASSVEGQSYGYTF
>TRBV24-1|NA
CATSLGPGELFF
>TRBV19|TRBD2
CASSKRILTSGGPNTGELFF
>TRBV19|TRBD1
CASSKDRGDSPLHF
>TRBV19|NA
CASSLGQGIVGNTIYF